This entry describes one T cell receptor beta chain. Its antigen is not known. Overlapping HIV-1 Gag 15-mer peptides at 0.8 to 1 ug per peptide per mL were used. CD40L-negative CD69-negative CD45RO-high memory CD4+ T cells were sorted as populations depleted of antigen-responding cells. Donors had CD4+ T cell counts above 400 cells/uL and were CMV-seropositive. The V end lost 5 bases, the J end lost 9 bases, and 14 bases lay between the germline ends. The germline gives CDR1 SNHLY, CDR2 FYNNEI. The CDR3 covers 13 residues. The libraries were made with immunoSEQ version 4 in survey mode. Each sample used up to roughly 1 ug genomic DNA diluted to about 10 ng/uL. Profiling relied on immunoSEQ multiplex PCR, and the TCRdb table lists in-frame clones only, not all of them. This table holds approximately 40,000 clones, 78% found once. This entry comes from a study of persistence of HIV-infected CD4 T cells.

V is TRBV2 and J is TRBJ2-1; D ambiguous. The starting material was CD4+ T cells sorted from PBMCs after roughly 20-hour stimulation, obtained from a patient who received antiretroviral therapy. This receptor was taken from an adult man with HIV who was CMV-seropositive. In DNA form, the CDR3 reads TGTGCCAGCAGTCGCAGCCCAGCGACTGAGCAGTTCTTC. It is translated as CASSRSPATEQFF.